This TCR beta chain was profiled in a study of T cells in localized non-small cell lung cancer. General observations from the study: Across samples, adjacent lung featured a median approximately 60 of the top 100 tumor clones. The study sequenced only one region of the tumor. As a result, intratumor heterogeneity could not be excluded and remains possible. A higher density of T cells in blood coincided with extended overall survival. Clonality of T cells reached its maximum in uninvolved adjacent lung, surpassing tumor.

The CDR3 has 17 residues. Germline V gene sequence: CDR1 MNHEY, CDR2 SMNVEV (reference sequence). V lost 4 bases to trimming and J lost 0 bases; unmatched junction nucleotides: 8. Repertoires were generated with immunoSEQ multiplex PCR, while TCRdb's copy carries only in-frame clones and drops some. The sample shows tens of thousands of clones, roughly 83% of them seen only once. On this clone: The antigen remains undetermined.

The specimen comprised PBMCs, sampled before any cancer treatment. This rearrangement joins TRBV27 to TRBJ2-2, with 7 nucleotides matching TRBD1. This TCR was recovered from a man aged 35-75 years with stage II lung adenocarcinoma. CDR3 DNA: TGTGCCAGCAGTTGGGACAGCTTATCCTCGAACACCGGGGAGCTGTTTTTT. Translation: CASSWDSLSSNTGELFF.